These 31 T cell receptor beta chains came from one sample sequenced in a study of T cell responses to AZD1222 COVID-19 vaccine. Assay used: immunoSEQ multiplex PCR; TCRdb lists only in-frame clones, some missing. The sample contains approximately 60,000 clones, 75% to 90% of which appear only once. The specimen comprised peripheral blood, sampled 28 days after the second AZD1222 dose. Receptors were obtained from an adult who received the AZD1222 COVID-19 vaccine.

This chain uses TRBV29-1 with TRBJ2-7, with 7 bases fitting TRBD2. V was pared by 2 bases and J by 5 bases, with 15 bases of the junction left unmatched. The germline V gene encodes CDR1 SQVTM and CDR2 ANQGSEA. This CDR3 spans 16 amino acids. CDR3: CSVEMGGSSNPHEQYF. Written as DNA, the CDR3 is TGCAGCGTTGAAATGGGAGGGTCCTCCAACCCACACGAGCAGTACTTC.

The V gene is TRBV5-4, the J gene TRBJ2-2, with 11 bases that match TRBD1. CDR3 size: 15 residues. V shed 4 bases, J shed 4 bases, and the junction held 3 bases outside the gene matches. From germline, CDR1 is SGHNT and CDR2 YYREEE (reference sequence). In DNA, the CDR3 is TGTGCCAGCAGCACTGGACAGGGGGCCACCGGGGAGCTGTTTTTT. It is translated as CASSTGQGATGELFF.

There are a few counts of this clone. The V and J genes are TRBV28 and TRBJ1-2, with D hard to call. V gave up 6 bases and J gave up 2 bases, with 4 bases separating them. Per the germline V gene, CDR1 is MDHEN and CDR2 is SYDVKM. The CDR3 has 11 amino acids. The CDR3 is CASRPNYGYTF. The CDR3 DNA reads TGTGCCAGCAGGCCGAACTATGGCTACACCTTC.

This chain joins TRBV2 and TRBJ1-5; D ambiguous. CDR3 length: 13 amino acids. Germline CDR1 SNHLY, CDR2 FYNNEI. Trimming removed 7 bases from V and 0 bases from J, with 7 bases in between. The CDR3 DNA reads TGTGCCAGCAAAGTAAATAGCAATCAGCCCCAGCATTTT. This codes for CASKVNSNQPQHF.

The chain employs TRBV7-2 and TRBJ2-7, with 9 bases aligning to TRBD2. The V gene end was trimmed by 2 bases and the J gene end by 2 bases; junction bases not matched to a gene: 1. The CDR3 length is 14 residues. Germline lookup yields CDR1 SGHTA and CDR2 FQGNSA. Here the CDR3 reads CASSLLAGPYEQYF. The CDR3 DNA sequence: TGTGCCAGCAGCTTACTAGCGGGACCCTACGAGCAGTACTTC.

The genes are TRBV28 and TRBJ1-2; TRBD1 matches 7 bases. V was pared by 3 bases and J by 4 bases, with 5 bases of the junction left unmatched. The CDR3 spans 14 residues. Per the germline V gene, CDR1 is MDHEN and CDR2 is SYDVKM. The CDR3 coding sequence is TGTGCCAGCAGTTTCGGAGCAGGGGGCTATGGCTACACCTTC. Translation: CASSFGAGGYGYTF.

The gene calls are TRBV2 and TRBJ2-7, with 10 bases lining up with TRBD2. The junction had 3 bases not matched to a gene; V was cut back by 5 bases and J by 5 bases. The CDR3 is 13 residues long. Per the germline V gene, CDR1 is SNHLY and CDR2 is FYNNEI. CDR3 residues: CASSTSGNHEQYF. The CDR3, as DNA: TGTGCCAGCAGTACTAGCGGGAACCACGAGCAGTACTTC.

This chain connects TRBV19 to TRBJ2-1; the match to TRBD2 covers 9 bases. Per germline, CDR1 LNHDA and CDR2 SQIVND (reference sequence). This CDR3 has 21 residues. J was trimmed by 3 bases and V by 7 bases; bases with no gene match: 25. The CDR3 nucleotides read TGTGCCAGTACCCCGGGACTAGCTTTCGCAAGACCCCGGACGAACTACAATGAGCAGTTCTTC. Translating gives CASTPGLAFARPRTNYNEQFF. The whole variable domain, remainder taken from reference TRBV19 and TRBJ2-1, is DGGITQSPKYLFRKEGQNVTLSCEQNLNHDAMYWYRQDPGQGLRLIYYSQIVNDFQKGDIAEGYSVSREKKESFPLTVTSAQKNPTAFYLCASTPGLAFARPRTNYNEQFFGPGTRLTVL.

The chain uses TRBV19 and TRBJ2-7; 8 bases agree with TRBD1. The CDR3 contains 14 residues. Germline values: CDR1 LNHDA, CDR2 SQIVND (reference sequence). Unmatched junction bases numbered 5, after V lost 2 bases and J lost 5 bases. As DNA, the CDR3 is TGTGCCAGTAGTATACGCAGGGGGCGCGACGAGCAGTACTTC. It specifies CASSIRRGRDEQYF. The entire variable domain, with the rest obtained from reference TRBV19 and TRBJ2-7, is as follows: DGGITQSPKYLFRKEGQNVTLSCEQNLNHDAMYWYRQDPGQGLRLIYYSQIVNDFQKGDIAEGYSVSREKKESFPLTVTSAQKNPTAFYLCASSIRRGRDEQYFGPGTRLTVT.

The V and J genes are TRBV9 and TRBJ1-3; no firm D call. CDR1 and CDR2 (germline): SGDLS, YYNGEE. The CDR3 is 13 residues long. The V end lost 1 base, the J end lost 2 bases, and 4 bases lay between the germline ends. CDR3 nucleotide sequence: TGTGCCAGCAGCGTATCTACTGGAAACACCATATATTTT. Translating it yields CASSVSTGNTIYF.

The genes are TRBV6-2 or TRBV6-3 and TRBJ2-2; 9 nucleotides align to TRBD2. This CDR3 contains 17 residues. From germline, CDR1 is MNHEY and CDR2 SVGEGT. The J segment lost 5 bases and the V segment lost 4 bases, leaving 11 bases of the junction unmatched. The CDR3 nucleotides read TGTGCCAGCAGTTTCCCCCCGCGGGGGGGAAAAACCGGGGAGCTGTTTTTT. This sequence encodes CASSFPPRGGKTGELFF.

CDR3 region: CARRPERGGDLYEQYF. The CDR3 DNA reads as TGCGCCAGAAGACCGGAAAGGGGGGGGGACCTTTACGAGCAGTACTTC. The chain combines TRBV23-1 with TRBJ2-7, with TRBD2 as a possible D gene (7 bases). TRBV23-1 is known as an ORF, though its function is uncertain. Trimming removed 9 bases at V and 4 bases at J, with 25 bases between. The CDR3 has 16 amino acids.

V and J are TRBV5-4 and TRBJ2-3; no reliable D call. CDR1 is SGHNT and CDR2 is YYREEE in the germline V gene (reference sequence). The CDR3 covers 14 residues. Trimming stripped 0 bases from V and 2 bases from J, with 7 bases between. In nucleotides, the CDR3 is TGTGCCAGCAGCTTGGCGTCTAACACAGATACGCAGTATTTT. The encoded protein is CASSLASNTDTQYF.

V is TRBV28 and J is TRBJ1-1; D gene unclear. Germline CDR1 and CDR2: MDHEN and SYDVKM. The CDR3 has 15 amino acids. The V and J ends lost 3 bases and 4 bases respectively, with 15 bases between them. The CDR3 sequence is CASSLDPPPRTEAFF. The CDR3 region has the DNA TGTGCCAGCAGTTTGGACCCACCCCCTCGCACTGAAGCTTTCTTT.

This chain joins TRBV5-4 and TRBJ1-6; 8 bases line up with TRBD1. V lost 0 bases and J lost 11; bases outside the gene matches: 7. The CDR3 runs 15 residues. CDR1 and CDR2 (germline): SGHNT, YYREEE (reference sequence). The chain's CDR3 is CASSLASGQGTPLHF. The CDR3 DNA sequence: TGTGCCAGCAGCTTGGCGTCTGGACAGGGTACACCCCTCCACTTT. Filled out from reference TRBV5-4 and TRBJ1-6, the complete variable domain reads ETGVTQSPTHLIKTRGQQVTLRCSSQSGHNTVSWYQQALGQGPQFIFQYYREEENGRGNFPPRFSGLQFPNYSSELNVNALELDDSALYLCASSLASGQGTPLHFGNGTRLTVT.

The chain carries TRBV28 and TRBJ2-3; 7 positions match TRBD1. Germline lookup yields CDR1 MDHEN and CDR2 SYDVKM. The V and J ends lost 5 bases and 2 bases, in that order; junction bases with no gene match: 13. The CDR3 extends over 17 amino acids. The chain's CDR3 is CASSRFQVGTATDTQYF. In DNA form, the CDR3 reads TGTGCCAGCAGTCGTTTTCAAGTCGGGACAGCCACAGATACGCAGTATTTT.

CDR3 sequence (DNA): TGTGCCAGCAGCTTATTGGTTATAGGGAATGAAAAACTGTTTTTT. Amino acid sequence: CASSLLVIGNEKLFF. J is TRBJ1-4 and V is TRBV7-6; D remains unclear. The CDR3 is made up of 15 amino acids. V dropped 2 bases and J dropped 5 bases, with 12 bases sitting between them. Germline V CDR1 and CDR2: SGHVS, FNYEAQ.

The chain is built from TRBV19 and TRBJ2-2; D is ambiguous. Trimming took off 3 bases at V and 7 bases at J, with 9 bases between the two ends. Germline CDR1 reads LNHDA; CDR2 reads SQIVND (reference sequence). The CDR3 is made up of 13 amino acids. The CDR3 DNA is TGTGCCAGTAGTATTAGTTTGAACGGGGAGCTGTTTTTT. This encodes CASSISLNGELFF.

The rearrangement links TRBV12-5 to TRBJ2-3; 7 positions agree with TRBD1. In germline, CDR1 is LGHNT, CDR2 FRNRAP. V trimming: 5 bases; J trimming: 2 bases; junction bases outside the gene matches: 13. The length of the CDR3 is 17 residues. CDR3: CASGAFRDSFFTDTQYF. As DNA, the CDR3 is TGTGCTAGTGGTGCTTTCCGGGACAGTTTTTTCACAGATACGCAGTATTTT.

This clone turned up a few times. The rearrangement joins TRBV5-6 to TRBJ1-1; 8 bases match TRBD1. This CDR3 spans 14 amino acids. Germline V gene data show CDR1 as SGHDT and CDR2 as YYEEEE. The junction had 7 bases not matched to a gene; V was cut back by 2 bases and J by 7 bases. The DNA for the CDR3 is TGTGCCAGCAGCTTCCAGGGGGCTCAATTTGAAGCTTTCTTT. As protein: CASSFQGAQFEAFF.

The chain recombines TRBV7-8 with TRBJ1-5; TRBD1 might be the D (6 bases). CDR3 length equals 15 residues. V lost 5 bases to trimming and J lost 7 bases, with 18 bases between them. Germline assignment: CDR1 SGHVS and CDR2 FQNEAQ. Written as DNA, the CDR3 is TGTGCCAGCAGCGTTACCCGGGACACCGGACAGCCCCAGCATTTT. This gives the protein CASSVTRDTGQPQHF.

The V gene is TRBV27, the J gene TRBJ2-2, with D perhaps TRBD1 (7 bases). Germline CDR1 is MNHEY and CDR2 is SMNVEV (reference sequence). The CDR3 totals 14 residues. The germline V and J ends were trimmed by 6 bases and 6 bases, with 14 bases remaining between them. The CDR3 DNA is TGTGCCAGCAGGGAGGGGGCGGCGGCCGGGGAGCTGTTTTTT. Its translation is CASREGAAAGELFF.

This chain uses TRBV5-6 with TRBJ2-3; no definite D call. Trimming took off 0 bases at V and 11 bases at J, with 22 bases between the two ends. Germline V gives CDR1 SGHDT, CDR2 YYEEEE. This CDR3 has 16 residues. In nucleotides, the CDR3 is TGTGCCAGCAGCTTGGTGGGGAACTCCGGGCTGTCTCTGCAGTATTTT. It codes for CASSLVGNSGLSLQYF.

The chain carries TRBV5-6 and TRBJ1-2; possibly TRBD1 for D (5 bases). The CDR3 runs 14 residues. Germline assignment: CDR1 SGHDT and CDR2 YYEEEE. Trimming pared 2 bases from V and 1 base from J, leaving 9 bases between. The CDR3 DNA reads as TGTGCCAGCAGCTTTGGTGACAGTAACTATGGCTACACCTTC. It encodes CASSFGDSNYGYTF.

The CDR3 DNA is TGTGCCAGCAGTGAAGCGCTTTTAGGGGCGGAGGAGCAGTACTTC. It is translated as CASSEALLGAEEQYF. The chain joins TRBV2 to TRBJ2-7, with D perhaps matching TRBD1 (5 bases). V was trimmed by 0 bases and J by 7 bases, leaving 16 bases between them. This CDR3 spans 15 amino acids. CDR1 is SNHLY and CDR2 is FYNNEI in the germline V gene.

V usage is TRBV13 and J usage is TRBJ2-2, with 13 bases matching TRBD2. The CDR3 totals 19 residues. The J segment lost 4 bases and the V segment lost 3 bases, leaving 11 bases of the junction unmatched. CDR1 and CDR2 (germline): PRHDT, FYEKMQ (reference sequence). The CDR3 DNA is TGTGCCAGCAGCTTGGGGACTAGCGGGGCCCGGGGAGTCACCGGGGAGCTGTTTTTT. Protein sequence: CASSLGTSGARGVTGELFF.

The V gene is TRBV2, the J gene TRBJ1-1; the D is unclear. Germline CDR1 SNHLY, CDR2 FYNNEI. Trimming removed 5 bases at V and 1 base at J, with 8 bases between. The length of the CDR3 is 13 residues. The CDR3 region is CASSQDGNTEAFF. The CDR3 DNA is TGTGCCAGCAGTCAGGACGGGAACACTGAAGCTTTCTTT.

This clone was seen a single time. The chain is built from TRBV5-5 and TRBJ2-3, with no clear D. This CDR3 has 14 amino acids. Trimming stripped 2 bases from V and 2 bases from J, with 9 bases between. CDR1 is SGHKS and CDR2 is YYEKEE in the germline V gene (reference sequence). CDR3 sequence (DNA): TGTGCCAGCAGCTTCCTGGGGTTCACAGATACGCAGTATTTT. It specifies CASSFLGFTDTQYF.

J is TRBJ2-1 and V is TRBV7-9; D unresolved. The ends were cut back, 1 base at V and 3 bases at J, with 13 bases in the middle. Germline assignment: CDR1 SEHNR and CDR2 FQNEAQ (reference sequence). The CDR3 is 16 amino acids. DNA of the CDR3: TGTGCCAGCAGCTTAGTCTCGGCTATTAGCTACAATGAGCAGTTCTTC. Translated: CASSLVSAISYNEQFF.

This clone appeared once. The J gene is TRBJ2-1, the V gene TRBV24-1, with D unclear. V was cut by 5 bases and J by 4 bases, with 5 bases left in between. Germline values: CDR1 KGHDR, CDR2 SFDVKD. The CDR3 length is 12 residues. CDR3 sequence (DNA): TGTGCCACCAGTGCCTCTTACAATGAGCAGTTCTTC. It codes for CATSASYNEQFF.

The chain combines TRBV11-2 with TRBJ2-3; D is undetermined. CDR3 length: 13 amino acids. The germline CDR1 and CDR2 sequences are SGHAT and FQNNGV. V lost 2 bases and J 5 bases, leaving 8 bases between the germline ends. The CDR3 sequence: CASSLRYRDTQYF. The CDR3 DNA is TGTGCCAGCAGCTTAAGGTATAGAGATACGCAGTATTTT.